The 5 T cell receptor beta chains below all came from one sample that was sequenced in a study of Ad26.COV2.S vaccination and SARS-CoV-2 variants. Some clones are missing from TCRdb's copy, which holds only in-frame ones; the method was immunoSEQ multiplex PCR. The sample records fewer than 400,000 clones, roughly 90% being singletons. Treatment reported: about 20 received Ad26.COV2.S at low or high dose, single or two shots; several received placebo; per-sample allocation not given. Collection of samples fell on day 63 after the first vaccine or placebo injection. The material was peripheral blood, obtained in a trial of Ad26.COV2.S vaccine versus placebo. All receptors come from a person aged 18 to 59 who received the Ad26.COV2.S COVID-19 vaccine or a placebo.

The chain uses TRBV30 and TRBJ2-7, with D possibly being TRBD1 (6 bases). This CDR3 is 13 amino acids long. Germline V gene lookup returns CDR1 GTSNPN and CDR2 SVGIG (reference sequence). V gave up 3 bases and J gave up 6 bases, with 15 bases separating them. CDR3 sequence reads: CAWSRRDIGEQYF. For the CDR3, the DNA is TGTGCCTGGAGCCGCCGGGACATCGGCGAGCAGTACTTC. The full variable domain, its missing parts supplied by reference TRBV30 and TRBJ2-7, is SQTIHQWPATLVQPVGSPLSLECTVEGTSNPNLYWYRQAAGRGLQLLFYSVGIGQISSEVPQNLSASRPQDRQFILSSKKLLLSDSGFYLCAWSRRDIGEQYFGPGTRLTVT.

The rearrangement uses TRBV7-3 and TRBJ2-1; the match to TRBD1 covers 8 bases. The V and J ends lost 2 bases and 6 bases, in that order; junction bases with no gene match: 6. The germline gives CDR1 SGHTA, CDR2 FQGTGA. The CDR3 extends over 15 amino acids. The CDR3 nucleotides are TGTGCCAGCAGCTTATACCCGACAGGGGTCAATGAGCAGTTCTTC. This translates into CASSLYPTGVNEQFF. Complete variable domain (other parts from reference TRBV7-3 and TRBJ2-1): GAGVSQTPSNKVTEKGKYVELRCDPISGHTALYWYRQSLGQGPEFLIYFQGTGAADDSGLPNDRFFAVRPEGSVSTLKIQRTERGDSAVYLCASSLYPTGVNEQFFGPGTRLTVL.

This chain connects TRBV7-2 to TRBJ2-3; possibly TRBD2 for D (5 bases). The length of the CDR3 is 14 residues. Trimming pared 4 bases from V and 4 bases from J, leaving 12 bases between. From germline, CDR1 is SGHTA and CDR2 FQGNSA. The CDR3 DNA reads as TGTGCCAGCAGCTCTGAGATGAGGGCAGATACGCAGTATTTT. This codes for CASSSEMRADTQYF.

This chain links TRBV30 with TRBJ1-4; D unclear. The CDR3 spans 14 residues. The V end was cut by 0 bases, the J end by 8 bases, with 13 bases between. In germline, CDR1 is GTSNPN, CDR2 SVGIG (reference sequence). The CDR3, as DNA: TGTGCCTGGAGTGTAGGAGGGAGTGTCGAAAAACTGTTTTTT. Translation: CAWSVGGSVEKLFF. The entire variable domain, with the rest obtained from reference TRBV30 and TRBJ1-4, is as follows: SQTIHQWPATLVQPVGSPLSLECTVEGTSNPNLYWYRQAAGRGLQLLFYSVGIGQISSEVPQNLSASRPQDRQFILSSKKLLLSDSGFYLCAWSVGGSVEKLFFGSGTQLSVL.

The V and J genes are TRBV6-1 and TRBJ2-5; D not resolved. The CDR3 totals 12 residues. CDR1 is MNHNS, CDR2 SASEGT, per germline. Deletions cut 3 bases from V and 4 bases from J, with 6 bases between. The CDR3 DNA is TGTGCCAGCAGTGACCCGGGAGAGACCCAGTACTTC. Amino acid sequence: CASSDPGETQYF.